These 12 T cell receptor beta chains originate from one sample sequenced in a study of human T cells and chemical hapten exposure. The time point is: pre-sensitization, week 0. Noted treatment: therapeutic diphenylcyclopropenone sensitization with weekly scalp DPC. Via MiXCR, TCRdb re-called the RACE reads, giving one row per CDR3 protein. The sample includes approximately 80,000 distinct CDR3 sequences, about 15% of them seen just once. The sequencing used whole blood, collected in connection with sensitization to the hapten diphenylcyclopropenone (DPC). These TCRs come from a woman aged 50 to 60 with alopecia areata. Some clones in this sample may be carry-over from other donors' samples.

In this sample, this clonotype turned up a few times. The chain is built from TRBV28 and TRBJ1-1, with TRBD1 as a possible D gene (6 bases). The CDR3 is made up of 15 amino acids. Looked up from germline, CDR1 is MDHEN and CDR2 is SYDVKM. V gave up 3 bases and J gave up 7 bases, with 18 bases separating them. The CDR3 DNA sequence: TGTGCCAGCAGTTTTTTTGACAGGACCGCCGGTGAAGCTTTCTTT. Its protein product is CASSFFDRTAGEAFF.

This chain links TRBV6-2 or TRBV6-3 with TRBJ2-1; no clear D gene. Trimming stripped 2 bases from V and 9 bases from J, with 11 bases between. The CDR3 covers 13 residues. Germline loops: CDR1 MNHEY, CDR2 SVGEGT. The CDR3 sequence: CASSYRELGEQFF. The DNA of the CDR3 is TGTGCCAGCAGTTACAGGGAATTAGGTGAGCAGTTCTTC.

The V and J genes are TRBV12-3 or TRBV12-4 and TRBJ1-4; 9 positions match TRBD1. V was clipped by 5 bases and J by 8 bases; unmatched bases: 6. CDR3 length: 14 residues. DNA for the CDR3: TGTGCCAGCAGTCCTACAGGGGGCTCGGAAAAACTGTTTTTT. Translating it yields CASSPTGGSEKLFF.

In nucleotides, the CDR3 is TGCGCCAGCAGTCTGGGGGGCACTGGGGATACGCAGTATTTT. Protein sequence: CASSLGGTGDTQYF. V gene TRBV5-1 combines with J gene TRBJ2-3, with D possibly called TRBD1 or TRBD2 (6 bases each). Trimming cost V 5 bases and J 6 bases, with 16 bases left between them. Germline lookup yields CDR1 SGHRS and CDR2 YFSETQ. The CDR3 is 14 amino acids. The full variable domain, with the rest looked up from reference TRBV5-1 and TRBJ2-3, is KAGVTQTPRYLIKTRGQQVTLSCSPISGHRSVSWYQQTPGQGLQFLFEYFSETQRNKGNFPGRFSGRQFSNSRSEMNVSTLELGDSALYLCASSLGGTGDTQYFGPGTRLTVL.

This clonotype was counted between two and nine times. V usage is TRBV6-6 and J usage is TRBJ2-5, with D perhaps TRBD2 (5 bases). Trimming shortened V by 8 bases and J by 6 bases, and 19 bases separated the two germline ends. This CDR3 has 14 residues. Germline-derived CDR1 and CDR2 are MNHNY and SVGAGI (reference sequence). CDR3 DNA: TGTGCCAGCGGCCAAGAGGGCTTCCGGCAGACCCAGTACTTC. It specifies CASGQEGFRQTQYF.

The chain employs TRBV10-1 and TRBJ1-1, with D hard to call. Germline V CDR1 and CDR2: WNHNN, SYGVQD (reference sequence). The V end was cut by 0 bases, the J end by 4 bases, with 9 bases between. This CDR3 comprises 14 residues. The CDR3 nucleotides read TGCGCCAGCAGTGAGTCTACAGTTACCACTGAAGCTTTCTTT. Its protein is CASSESTVTTEAFF.

The table lists this clonotype with many counts. The chain is built from TRBV30 and TRBJ2-1, with 10 bases matching TRBD2. Germline assignment: CDR1 GTSNPN and CDR2 SVGIG (reference sequence). This CDR3 contains 15 residues. J lost 3 bases, V lost 8 bases, and 10 bases had no gene match. In DNA form, the CDR3 reads TGTGCCGTTTCCCCGGGACTAGCGATCTACAATGAGCAGTTCTTC. Residues: CAVSPGLAIYNEQFF.

This clonotype showed up just a few times. The chain employs TRBV27 and TRBJ2-7; D is possibly TRBD1 (5 bases). This CDR3 is built from 15 residues. The V end lost 6 bases, the J end lost 4 bases, and 19 bases lay between the germline ends. The germline V gene has CDR1 MNHEY and CDR2 SMNVEV (reference sequence). CDR3 bases: TGTGCCAGCAGCCGACAGAATCACGAGGTGTACGAGCAGTACTTC. Its protein is CASSRQNHEVYEQYF.

The CDR3 is CASSPKEGTEAFF. The DNA for the CDR3 is TGTGCCAGCTCACCAAAAGAAGGCACTGAAGCTTTCTTT. The gene calls are TRBV18 and TRBJ1-1; D gene ambiguous. Trimming took 2 bases from V and 4 from J, leaving 8 bases between them. Per germline, CDR1 KGHSH and CDR2 LQKENI. This CDR3 is built from 13 residues.

At least ten counts were recorded for this clonotype. V and J are TRBV20-1 and TRBJ2-7; no firm D call. The V gene lost 4 bases and the J gene lost 7 bases, with 17 bases spanning the gap. The CDR3 sequence is 13 residues long. Per the germline V gene, CDR1 is DFQATT and CDR2 is SNEGSKA (reference sequence). This chain's CDR3 is CSAMSLGSGEQYF. CDR3 DNA: TGCAGTGCTATGAGTCTCGGTTCGGGTGAGCAGTACTTC.

As to this clonotype: Since a much larger clone is just one base distant, this may be a read error. The rearrangement uses TRBV28 and TRBJ2-7; D call uncertain. The CDR3 length is 14 residues. Trimming cost V 4 bases and J 7 bases, with 17 bases left between them. Per germline, CDR1 MDHEN and CDR2 SYDVKM. The CDR3 bases are TGTGCCAGCAGTTCCCCCTTCATTGCGACTGAGCAGTACTTC. Translation: CASSSPFIATEQYF.

The rearrangement links TRBV7-2 to TRBJ1-1; no clear D. V lost 0 bases, J lost 1 base, and 12 bases lay in between. The CDR3 spans 16 residues. Germline CDR1 reads SGHTA; CDR2 reads FQGNSA. In DNA form, the CDR3 reads TGTGCCAGCAGCTTAGCTGGGTTCAGCGAGAACACTGAAGCTTTCTTT. Translating it yields CASSLAGFSENTEAFF. The complete variable domain, with remaining parts taken from reference TRBV7-2 and TRBJ1-1, reads GAGVSQSPSNKVTEKGKDVELRCDPISGHTALYWYRQSLGQGLEFLIYFQGNSAPDKSGLPSDRFSAERTGGSVSTLTIQRTQQEDSAVYLCASSLAGFSENTEAFFGQGTRLTVV.